This T cell receptor (beta chain) derives from a study of T cells in Graves' hyperthyroidism and ophthalmopathy. General observations from the study: Ophthalmopathy prediction by the model preceded onset by a median about 6 months. Blood held most thyroid clonotypes expanded above 0.001 frequency.

RNA transcripts served as the template for amplifying TCR beta CDR3 regions. The HTBI set primed first-round TCR CDR3 RT-PCR. MiXCR, applied by TCRdb to the multiplex PCR reads, yields one record per CDR3 protein. The profile shows 550,000 to 600,000 distinct CDR3 sequences, approximately 15% of them singletons. Turning to this clonotype: Antigen specificity is unknown.

This CDR3 has 16 amino acids. Trimming shortened V by 2 bases and J by 2 bases, and 15 bases separated the two germline ends. The germline CDR1 and CDR2 sequences are KGHDR and SFDVKD. This receptor was obtained from a woman aged 18-29 years with Graves' ophthalmopathy. The sequenced sample consisted of blood. This chain links TRBV24-1 with TRBJ2-7, with unresolved D. The CDR3 coding sequence is TGTGCCACCAGTGATTCTGCCGCCTCCGAGACCTACGAGCAGTACTTC. This encodes CATSDSAASETYEQYF.